The T cell receptor beta chain under discussion was sequenced for a study of shared clonotypes between healthy human individuals. About this clone itself: What it recognizes is unknown.

Overall study results and limits: A limitation of the genetic and exposure-history diversity represented arose from few donors. Roughly 5% of naive CD4 clonotypes were common to four donors.

Authors' methods: Because ImmunoSEQ provided only junction sequences with no quality scores, the filtering differed. Sequencing was performed with immunoSEQ multiplex PCR; in TCRdb, only in-frame clones are kept and a portion is missing. The V and J calls and clone size are taken from that table; D and trimming were inferred from the DNA. This table has 950,000 to 1,100,000 clones, 60% to 80% appearing once. Donors included only healthy HIV-negative adults lacking recent acute infections or vaccinations. This CDR3 is built from 15 residues. Germline V lookup: CDR1 SGHAT, CDR2 FQDESV (reference sequence). V shed 1 base and J shed 3 bases, with 10 bases lying between them.

The chain employs TRBV11-1 and TRBJ2-1; tentative D call: TRBD2 (6 bases). This clonotype was sampled from a man younger than 30 in good health. The sample taken for sequencing was memory CD4+ T cells sorted from blood. Sample subset: CD45RA-negative fraction. The CDR3 nucleotides read TGTGCCAGCAGCTTAGTGGGCGGGAACTACAATGAGCAGTTCTTC. Translating it yields CASSLVGGNYNEQFF.